Sequencing of this TCR beta chain was carried out in a study of blood T cell repertoires in COVID-19. Study-wide background: Samples of COVID-19 (acute and convalescent) were obtained from the United States, Italy and Spain. Sources were T cells, B-cell-depleted T cells, or PBMCs; the material itself was cDNA or gDNA.

Per the study methods: Reference gene primer amplification in the assay estimated nucleated cell counts. Measured with immunoSEQ multiplex PCR; TCRdb has only the in-frame clones, and not every one. From that table come the V and J calls and clone size; the DNA was used to work out D and trimming. In the table there are about 490,000 clones, 70% to 90% of which are singletons. The CDR3 extends over 14 amino acids. Germline values: CDR1 MNHEY, CDR2 SMNVEV (reference sequence). V was shortened by 7 bases and J by 0 bases, with 12 bases between the two germline ends. V usage is TRBV27 and J usage is TRBJ1-2; no reliable D call. The receptor was isolated from a human donor in a cohort sampled during active COVID-19. Specimen: peripheral blood. This chain's CDR3 is CASKADGTNYGYTF. DNA of the CDR3: TGTGCCAGCAAAGCCGACGGGACTAACTATGGCTACACCTTC.